The 27 T cell receptor beta chains presented below share a single source sample, sequenced in a study of Ad26.COV2.S vaccination and SARS-CoV-2 variants. Measured with immunoSEQ multiplex PCR; TCRdb has only the in-frame clones, and not every one. The sample yields around 400,000 clones, about 83% seen once. Treatment here: some 20 received Ad26.COV2.S at low or high dose, single or two shots; 5 received placebo; per-sample allocation not given. Sampling was performed 63 days after the first vaccine or placebo injection. Sequencing was performed on peripheral blood, taken in a trial of Ad26.COV2.S vaccine versus placebo. These TCRs come from a person between 18 and 65 years old who received the Ad26.COV2.S COVID-19 vaccine or a placebo.

CDR3 bases: TGTGCCATCCCGGGACTACAGTACAATGAGCAGTTCTTC. Translated, it gives CAIPGLQYNEQFF. The chain is built from TRBV2 and TRBJ2-1; 7 bases are shared with TRBD2. Germline CDR1 and CDR2: SNHLY and FYNNEI. The V gene end was trimmed by 10 bases and the J gene end by 4 bases; junction bases not matched to a gene: 7. The CDR3 runs 13 residues. Complete variable domain (other parts from reference TRBV2 and TRBJ2-1): EPEVTQTPSHQVTQMGQEVILRCVPISNHLYFYWYRQILGQKVEFLVSFYNNEISEKSEIFDDQFSVERPDGSNFTLKIRSTKLEDSAMYFCAIPGLQYNEQFFGPGTRLTVL.

The chain uses TRBV24-1 and TRBJ1-2; D not resolved. V lost 2 bases and J 8 bases, leaving 5 bases between the germline ends. Per germline, CDR1 KGHDR and CDR2 SFDVKD. CDR3 length: 11 amino acids. The CDR3, as DNA: TGTGCCACCAGTGATTCGGAGGGCTACACCTTC. Its translation: CATSDSEGYTF.

The rearrangement uses TRBV6-6 and TRBJ1-2; perhaps TRBD1 as D (5 bases). The CDR3 loop spans 14 amino acids. Germline CDR1 is MNHNY and CDR2 is SVGAGI (reference sequence). Trimming cost V 6 bases and J 2 bases, with 13 bases left between them. The CDR3 DNA reads as TGTGCCAGCAGAGGGGAGGGAGGCAACTATGGCTACACCTTC. Encoded protein: CASRGEGGNYGYTF.

Notes on this clone: A much larger clone is a single base away; this may be a read error. The V and J genes are TRBV11-3 and TRBJ1-2, with 8 bases lining up with TRBD1. V trimming: 4 bases; J trimming: 3 bases; junction bases outside the gene matches: 1. The CDR3 has 13 amino acids. Germline values: CDR1 SGHNT, CDR2 YENEEA. CDR3 sequence: CASSSGQDYGYTF. The CDR3 DNA reads TGTGCCAGCAGCTCGGGACAGGACTATGGCTACACCTTC. Full variable domain (outside the CDR3, taken from reference TRBV11-3 and TRBJ1-2): EAGVVQSPRYKIIEKKQPVAFWCNPISGHNTLYWYLQNLGQGPELLIRYENEEAVDDSQLPKDRFSAERLKGVDSTLKIQPAELGDSAVYLCASSSGQDYGYTFGSGTRLTVV.

The V call is TRBV2, the J call TRBJ1-6, with TRBD1 as a possible D gene (5 bases). CDR3 size: 13 residues. Trimming took 7 bases from V and 8 from J, leaving 12 bases between them. CDR1 and CDR2 (germline): SNHLY, FYNNEI. CDR3 sequence (DNA): TGTGCCAGCAAGGGGCTCGGAGATTCACCCCTCCACTTT. Amino acid sequence: CASKGLGDSPLHF.

This clone came up once. The rearrangement links TRBV18 to TRBJ1-1; D unresolved. V was cut by 2 bases and J by 5 bases, with 9 bases left in between. Germline CDR1 is KGHSH and CDR2 is LQKENI. This CDR3 comprises 13 residues. In DNA, the CDR3 is TGTGCCAGCTCACCAATGGGAGGGACTGAAGCTTTCTTT. Protein product: CASSPMGGTEAFF.

The chain links TRBV6-1 to TRBJ1-2; unclear D gene. The V and J ends lost 6 bases and 3 bases respectively, with 5 bases between them. Per germline, CDR1 MNHNS and CDR2 SASEGT. The CDR3 is 11 residues long. The CDR3 region has the DNA TGTGCCAGCAGCTCTGACTATGGCTACACCTTC. Its protein is CASSSDYGYTF.

The chain couples TRBV7-9 to TRBJ1-4, with 8 bases identical to TRBD1. CDR3 length: 15 amino acids. The V gene's germline CDR1 is SEHNR and CDR2 FQNEAQ (reference sequence). The trim removed 3 bases at V and 2 bases at J, leaving 2 bases unmatched. The CDR3 region is CASSLGQATNEKLFF. The CDR3 DNA follows: TGTGCCAGCAGCTTGGGACAGGCGACTAATGAAAAACTGTTTTTT.

This chain uses TRBV6-5 with TRBJ2-7, with a weak D call TRBD2 (6 bases). V lost 11 bases and J lost 2, with 13 bases in between. The CDR3 contains 12 residues. Germline assignment: CDR1 MNHEY and CDR2 SVGAGI. Here the CDR3 DNA reads TGTGCCGCCGAGGGCGGGGCCTACGAGCAGTACTTC. Translation: CAAEGGAYEQYF.

The chain links TRBV19 to TRBJ2-7, with 7 bases identical to TRBD2. After removal of 1 base from V and 2 bases from J, the junction contained 5 bases not matched to a gene. The CDR3 runs 15 residues. Germline V CDR1 and CDR2: LNHDA, SQIVND (reference sequence). The CDR3 here is CASSIVGGRPYEQYF. Here the CDR3 DNA reads TGTGCCAGTAGTATAGTGGGCGGGAGACCCTACGAGCAGTACTTC.

This chain uses TRBV19 with TRBJ1-2; tentatively, D is TRBD1 (5 bases). Germline values: CDR1 LNHDA, CDR2 SQIVND (reference sequence). The CDR3 runs to 14 residues. The V end lost 0 bases, the J end lost 3 bases, and 8 bases lay between the germline ends. The chain's CDR3 is CASSIEARDYGYTF. CDR3 DNA: TGTGCCAGTAGTATAGAAGCCAGGGACTATGGCTACACCTTC.

This chain links TRBV7-9 with TRBJ1-4; D is unresolved. This CDR3 has 13 residues. V dropped 5 bases and J dropped 5 bases, with 9 bases sitting between them. CDR1 and CDR2 from the germline V gene are SEHNR and FQNEAQ (reference sequence). The CDR3 DNA reads TGTGCCAGCAGCAGGGCCATCAATGAAAAACTGTTTTTT. Translated, it gives CASSRAINEKLFF.

This clone was recorded once. The rearrangement uses TRBV6-5 and TRBJ2-1, with 11 bases matching TRBD2. The CDR3 has 15 amino acids. CDR1 and CDR2 from the germline V gene are MNHEY and SVGAGI. With 7 bases clipped from V and 7 bases from J, the junction kept 9 bases outside the gene matches. The CDR3 spells CASTILAGVGNEQFF. In DNA form, the CDR3 reads TGTGCCAGCACCATACTAGCGGGAGTTGGGAATGAGCAGTTCTTC.

The chain uses TRBV10-3 and TRBJ2-3; the match to TRBD1 covers 9 bases. CDR1 ENHRY and CDR2 SYGVKD come from the germline V gene. The J segment lost 4 bases and the V segment lost 9 bases, leaving 20 bases of the junction unmatched. This CDR3 contains 18 residues. The CDR3 sequence is CAIRPYRGRMWSPDTQYF. The CDR3, as DNA: TGTGCCATTCGTCCTTACAGGGGGCGCATGTGGAGCCCAGATACGCAGTATTTT.

V usage is TRBV7-2 and J usage is TRBJ1-5; D may be TRBD1 (6 bases). Looked up from germline, CDR1 is SGHTA and CDR2 is FQGNSA. Between the trimmed V and J ends, which lost 6 bases and 6 bases, there was a span of 12 bases. This CDR3 spans 13 amino acids. CDR3 DNA sequence: TGTGCCAGCAGTATCAGGGGCCGTCAGCCCCAGCATTTT. Protein product: CASSIRGRQPQHF.

Only a few counts were recorded for this clone. This sequence joins TRBV15 and TRBJ2-3; TRBD1 agrees at 8 bases. Germline CDR1 and CDR2: LNHNV and YYDKDF (reference sequence). Unmatched junction bases numbered 8, after V lost 0 bases and J lost 6 bases. This CDR3 spans 16 amino acids. CDR3 sequence reads: CATSRDPGQGQDTQYF. For the CDR3, the DNA is TGTGCCACCAGCAGAGATCCCGGACAGGGTCAGGATACGCAGTATTTT.

This clone showed up just a few times. For the CDR3, the DNA is TGTGCCAGCAGGTGGGACAGGGGAAATTCACCCCTCCACTTT. Residues: CASRWDRGNSPLHF. This chain uses TRBV6-5 with TRBJ1-6, with TRBD1 matching over 10 bases. The germline gives CDR1 MNHEY, CDR2 SVGAGI. The trim removed 6 bases at V and 7 bases at J, leaving 3 bases unmatched. The CDR3 is made up of 14 amino acids.

The chain recombines TRBV6-2 or TRBV6-3 with TRBJ1-5; D not certain. V was trimmed by 2 bases and J by 7 bases, leaving 6 bases between them. This CDR3 contains 12 residues. Germline V gene sequence: CDR1 MNHEY, CDR2 SVGEGT. In DNA, the CDR3 is TGTGCCAGCAGTTACGGCGGGCAGCCCCAGCATTTT. Its protein is CASSYGGQPQHF.

The V gene is TRBV27, the J gene TRBJ1-2, with D unclear. Trimming left V 2 bases short and J 8 bases short, with 12 bases between. The CDR3 extends over 13 amino acids. Germline V gene sequence: CDR1 MNHEY, CDR2 SMNVEV (reference sequence). CDR3 loop: CASSLIGFGGYTF. The CDR3 DNA is TGTGCCAGCAGTTTAATCGGGTTTGGGGGCTACACCTTC.

V gene TRBV7-9 combines with J gene TRBJ2-7, with 9 bases identical to TRBD2. V was clipped by 0 bases and J by 1 base; unmatched bases: 7. The germline V gene encodes CDR1 SEHNR and CDR2 FQNEAQ (reference sequence). CDR3 length equals 17 residues. The CDR3 nucleotides are TGTGCCAGCAGCTTAGCTAGCGGGAGTCGAGGATCCTACGAGCAGTACTTC. Residues: CASSLASGSRGSYEQYF.

The J gene is TRBJ1-2, the V gene TRBV6-5, with D tentatively TRBD1 (6 bases). V lost 2 bases and J lost 6, with 13 bases in between. The length of the CDR3 is 14 residues. Germline V gene sequence: CDR1 MNHEY, CDR2 SVGAGI. The CDR3: CASSYGRGTDGYTF. DNA for the CDR3: TGTGCCAGCAGTTACGGAAGGGGGACGGATGGCTACACCTTC.

This sequence joins TRBV9 and TRBJ2-3; D gene uncertain. The length of the CDR3 is 13 residues. The V and J ends lost 0 bases and 6 bases respectively, with 8 bases between them. Germline loops: CDR1 SGDLS, CDR2 YYNGEE. The CDR3 reads CASSVVSGDTQYF. The CDR3 nucleotides read TGTGCCAGCAGCGTAGTCTCGGGCGATACGCAGTATTTT.

The chain uses TRBV19 and TRBJ1-5; tentative D call: TRBD1 (5 bases). CDR1 LNHDA and CDR2 SQIVND come from the germline V gene (reference sequence). The CDR3 is 14 residues long. Deletions cut 7 bases from V and 9 bases from J, with 19 bases between. The CDR3 loop is CASNWGTSYGPQHF. The CDR3 DNA reads as TGTGCCAGTAACTGGGGGACCTCCTACGGGCCCCAGCATTTT. Looking up the rest from reference TRBV19 and TRBJ1-5 gives the full variable domain: DGGITQSPKYLFRKEGQNVTLSCEQNLNHDAMYWYRQDPGQGLRLIYYSQIVNDFQKGDIAEGYSVSREKKESFPLTVTSAQKNPTAFYLCASNWGTSYGPQHFGDGTRLSIL.

This sequence joins TRBV24-1 and TRBJ1-2; 10 bases are a match to TRBD1. CDR1 and CDR2 from the germline V gene are KGHDR and SFDVKD. The junction had 1 base not matched to a gene; V was cut back by 7 bases and J by 3 bases. This CDR3 contains 13 residues. The CDR3 sequence is CATRTGGDYGYTF. DNA for the CDR3: TGTGCCACCAGGACAGGGGGCGACTATGGCTACACCTTC.

The V and J genes are TRBV20-1 and TRBJ1-2; D unresolved. This CDR3 contains 11 residues. Trimming stripped 5 bases from V and 6 bases from J, with 10 bases between. Germline CDR1 reads DFQATT; CDR2 reads SNEGSKA (reference sequence). CDR3 coding DNA: TGCAGTGCTGACGGGAAGGATGGCTACACCTTC. The encoded protein is CSADGKDGYTF.

The chain couples TRBV6-5 to TRBJ2-7, with 13 bases fitting TRBD2. The CDR3 is 15 amino acids. The J segment lost 4 bases and the V segment lost 5 bases, leaving 5 bases of the junction unmatched. The germline CDR1 and CDR2 sequences are MNHEY and SVGAGI. The DNA of the CDR3 is TGTGCCAGCAGTCCCGGGACTAGCGGGATATACGAGCAGTACTTC. This codes for CASSPGTSGIYEQYF.

The J gene is TRBJ2-1, the V gene TRBV9; TRBD1 matches 8 bases. V shed 4 bases, J shed 2 bases, and the junction held 2 bases outside the gene matches. CDR3 length: 14 residues. The germline V gene has CDR1 SGDLS and CDR2 YYNGEE. The CDR3 nucleotides read TGTGCCAGCAGCCGACAGGGGCCCTACAATGAGCAGTTCTTC. This sequence encodes CASSRQGPYNEQFF.